The rows below give T cell receptor beta chains drawn from one sample of a study of cytomegalovirus exposure and HLA in healthy donors. Clones were read by immunoSEQ multiplex PCR, and TCRdb kept only the in-frame ones, dropping some. The table includes over 150,000 clones, roughly 90% detected once. The sequenced material came from PBMCs. The source of these receptors is a woman aged 18-29 years in good health and CMV-seropositive. The CDR3 runs from the conserved cysteine through the conserved F or W. The order of the fields is D gene, clone size, J gene, V gene, CDR3 protein, CDR3 DNA. A D gene is named only where the DNA matches it firmly. Only some rows state a clone size, as once, few, many or a class for expanded clones.

D gene: NA
clone size: NA
J gene: TRBJ1-3
V gene: TRBV11-2
CDR3 protein: CASSLAGNSGNTIYF
CDR3 DNA: TGTGCCAGCAGCCTGGCCGGGAACTCTGGAAACACCATATATTTT

D gene: NA
clone size: NA
J gene: TRBJ2-3
V gene: TRBV18
CDR3 protein: CASSYTDTQYF
CDR3 DNA: TGTGCCAGCTCGTACACAGATACGCAGTATTTT

D gene: NA
clone size: NA
J gene: TRBJ2-7
V gene: TRBV10-3
CDR3 protein: CAINGPTGYEQYF
CDR3 DNA: TGTGCCATCAATGGGCCAACAGGGTACGAGCAGTACTTC

D gene: TRBD1
clone size: NA
J gene: TRBJ1-3
V gene: TRBV11-3
CDR3 protein: CASSLEGQAREGTIYF
CDR3 DNA: TGTGCCAGCAGCTTAGAAGGACAGGCCCGCGAGGGGACCATATATTTT

D gene: TRBD1
clone size: NA
J gene: TRBJ2-7
V gene: TRBV19
CDR3 protein: CASSLGQGWYEQYF
CDR3 DNA: TGTGCCAGTAGTCTAGGACAGGGGTGGTACGAGCAGTACTTC

D gene: TRBD2
clone size: NA
J gene: TRBJ2-1
V gene: TRBV4-2
CDR3 protein: CASSQDTSSGSGEQFF
CDR3 DNA: TGTGCCAGCAGCCAAGATACGTCTAGCGGGAGTGGTGAGCAGTTCTTC

D gene: TRBD1
clone size: NA
J gene: TRBJ1-2
V gene: TRBV18
CDR3 protein: CASHGGQGHPSGYTF
CDR3 DNA: TGTGCCAGCCACGGGGGACAGGGTCACCCTAGTGGCTACACCTTC

D gene: TRBD2
clone size: NA
J gene: TRBJ2-1
V gene: TRBV11-1
CDR3 protein: CASSPRQTSGPNEQFF
CDR3 DNA: TGTGCCAGCAGCCCCCGACAGACTAGCGGGCCCAATGAGCAGTTCTTC

D gene: TRBD1
clone size: NA
J gene: TRBJ2-7
V gene: TRBV9
CDR3 protein: CASSVVGQGEQYF
CDR3 DNA: TGTGCCAGCAGCGTAGTGGGACAGGGAGAGCAGTACTTC

D gene: NA
clone size: NA
J gene: TRBJ1-1
V gene: TRBV29-1
CDR3 protein: CSVEPGVNTEAFF
CDR3 DNA: TGCAGCGTTGAACCGGGGGTGAACACTGAAGCTTTCTTT

D gene: NA
clone size: NA
J gene: TRBJ2-7
V gene: TRBV5-1
CDR3 protein: CASSLEGGTAYEQYF
CDR3 DNA: TGCGCCAGCAGCTTGGAAGGCGGGACAGCCTACGAGCAGTACTTC

D gene: TRBD2
clone size: NA
J gene: TRBJ2-1
V gene: TRBV27
CDR3 protein: CASSLAPGLAGVLSNEQFF
CDR3 DNA: TGTGCCAGCAGTCTGGCCCCAGGACTAGCGGGAGTTTTGTCCAATGAGCAGTTCTTC

D gene: NA
clone size: NA
J gene: TRBJ2-1
V gene: TRBV5-4
CDR3 protein: CASTPRLNNEQFF
CDR3 DNA: TGTGCCAGCACCCCGAGATTAAACAATGAGCAGTTCTTC

D gene: TRBD2
clone size: NA
J gene: TRBJ2-5
V gene: TRBV5-6
CDR3 protein: CASSAPPGTSGRTSAQYF
CDR3 DNA: TGTGCCAGCAGCGCCCCCCCCGGGACTAGCGGGAGGACGTCGGCCCAGTACTTC

D gene: NA
clone size: NA
J gene: TRBJ2-4
V gene: TRBV28
CDR3 protein: CASSWGRLRVAKNIQYF
CDR3 DNA: TGTGCCAGCAGCTGGGGCCGTCTTAGGGTAGCCAAAAACATTCAGTACTTC

D gene: TRBD2
clone size: NA
J gene: TRBJ2-1
V gene: TRBV5-1
CDR3 protein: CASSDSGNSYNEQFF
CDR3 DNA: TGCGCCAGCAGCGATAGCGGGAACTCCTACAATGAGCAGTTCTTC

D gene: NA
clone size: NA
J gene: TRBJ2-7
V gene: TRBV6-5
CDR3 protein: CASSKTGSSYEQYF
CDR3 DNA: TGTGCCAGCAGTAAAACGGGAAGCTCCTACGAGCAGTACTTC

D gene: NA
clone size: NA
J gene: TRBJ2-3
V gene: TRBV6-5
CDR3 protein: CASSYSRLRTDTQYF
CDR3 DNA: TGTGCCAGCAGTTACTCAAGACTGCGCACAGATACGCAGTATTTT

D gene: NA
clone size: few
J gene: TRBJ1-2
V gene: TRBV18
CDR3 protein: CASSPPAKGRYGYTF
CDR3 DNA: TGTGCCAGCTCACCACCTGCGAAGGGGAGGTATGGCTACACCTTC

D gene: NA
clone size: NA
J gene: TRBJ2-7
V gene: TRBV28
CDR3 protein: CATRRDGTYEQYF
CDR3 DNA: TGTGCCACCCGGAGGGACGGCACCTACGAGCAGTACTTC

D gene: TRBD1
clone size: NA
J gene: TRBJ2-7
V gene: TRBV6-6
CDR3 protein: CASRDRDSNEQYF
CDR3 DNA: TGTGCCAGCAGGGACAGGGACTCTAACGAGCAGTACTTC

D gene: TRBD1
clone size: once
J gene: TRBJ2-7
V gene: TRBV18
CDR3 protein: CASSPPGTERYEQYF
CDR3 DNA: TGTGCCAGCTCACCGCCCGGGACAGAACGTTACGAGCAGTACTTC

D gene: TRBD2
clone size: NA
J gene: TRBJ2-7
V gene: TRBV29-1
CDR3 protein: CSVGGGGPNEQYF
CDR3 DNA: TGCAGCGTGGGGGGCGGGGGGCCGAACGAGCAGTACTTC

D gene: TRBD1
clone size: NA
J gene: TRBJ1-1
V gene: TRBV6-5
CDR3 protein: CASSWERGQGNTEAFF
CDR3 DNA: TGTGCCAGCAGTTGGGAGAGGGGGCAGGGGAACACTGAAGCTTTCTTT

D gene: TRBD1
clone size: NA
J gene: TRBJ1-4
V gene: TRBV30
CDR3 protein: CAWSGDRAKWEKLFF
CDR3 DNA: TGTGCCTGGAGTGGGGACAGGGCGAAGTGGGAAAAACTGTTTTTT

D gene: NA
clone size: NA
J gene: TRBJ2-4
V gene: TRBV7-2
CDR3 protein: CASSQYGSKNIQYF
CDR3 DNA: TGTGCCAGCAGCCAGTACGGGTCCAAAAACATTCAGTACTTC

D gene: NA
clone size: NA
J gene: TRBJ1-1
V gene: TRBV5-1
CDR3 protein: CASSMGRGIAEAFF
CDR3 DNA: TGCGCCAGCAGCATGGGCAGGGGAATCGCTGAAGCTTTCTTT

D gene: NA
clone size: NA
J gene: TRBJ1-2
V gene: TRBV7-2
CDR3 protein: CASSLGPGKVDYGYTF
CDR3 DNA: TGTGCCAGCAGCTTAGGTCCAGGGAAGGTGGACTATGGCTACACCTTC

D gene: TRBD2
clone size: NA
J gene: TRBJ2-3
V gene: TRBV10-3
CDR3 protein: CASSGGGLDTQYF
CDR3 DNA: TGTGCCTCCAGCGGGGGGGGCTTAGATACGCAGTATTTT

D gene: TRBD2
clone size: NA
J gene: TRBJ2-7
V gene: TRBV7-7
CDR3 protein: CASSPTSGPYEQYF
CDR3 DNA: TGTGCTAGCAGCCCAACTAGCGGACCCTACGAGCAGTACTTC

D gene: TRBD2
clone size: NA
J gene: TRBJ2-1
V gene: TRBV29-1
CDR3 protein: CSVGREGTYNEQFF
CDR3 DNA: TGCAGCGTTGGGCGGGAGGGTACCTACAATGAGCAGTTCTTC

D gene: NA
clone size: few
J gene: TRBJ2-1
V gene: TRBV19
CDR3 protein: CASSIQGTYYNEQFF
CDR3 DNA: TGTGCCAGTAGTATACAAGGGACTTACTACAATGAGCAGTTCTTC

D gene: TRBD1
clone size: NA
J gene: TRBJ1-2
V gene: TRBV7-2
CDR3 protein: CASSAGQGYGYTF
CDR3 DNA: TGTGCCAGCAGCGCGGGACAGGGGTATGGCTACACCTTC

D gene: TRBD1
clone size: NA
J gene: TRBJ1-4
V gene: TRBV5-4
CDR3 protein: CASSKQGAGEKLFF
CDR3 DNA: TGTGCCAGCAGCAAACAGGGGGCGGGGGAAAAACTGTTTTTT

D gene: NA
clone size: NA
J gene: TRBJ2-3
V gene: TRBV4-1
CDR3 protein: CASSQVILADTQYF
CDR3 DNA: TGCGCCAGCAGCCAAGTGATCTTAGCAGATACGCAGTATTTT

D gene: TRBD2
clone size: NA
J gene: TRBJ2-1
V gene: TRBV10-3
CDR3 protein: CATNPTSGSYNEQFF
CDR3 DNA: TGTGCCACCAACCCGACTAGCGGGAGTTACAATGAGCAGTTCTTC

D gene: NA
clone size: NA
J gene: TRBJ1-4
V gene: TRBV9
CDR3 protein: CASSAARVMTNEKLFF
CDR3 DNA: TGTGCCAGCAGCGCCGCCAGGGTTATGACTAATGAAAAACTGTTTTTT

D gene: TRBD2
clone size: NA
J gene: TRBJ2-7
V gene: TRBV7-2
CDR3 protein: CASSGVAGREQYF
CDR3 DNA: TGTGCCAGCAGCGGAGTAGCGGGGCGAGAGCAGTACTTC

D gene: NA
clone size: NA
J gene: TRBJ2-5
V gene: TRBV5-6
CDR3 protein: CASSLSVETQYF
CDR3 DNA: TGTGCCAGCAGCCTCAGCGTGGAGACCCAGTACTTC

D gene: NA
clone size: NA
J gene: TRBJ2-1
V gene: TRBV25-1
CDR3 protein: CASSESGSYNEQFF
CDR3 DNA: TGTGCCAGCAGTGAATCGGGGTCCTACAATGAGCAGTTCTTC

D gene: NA
clone size: NA
J gene: TRBJ1-1
V gene: TRBV30
CDR3 protein: CAWSQTAMNTEAFF
CDR3 DNA: TGTGCCTGGAGTCAGACAGCAATGAACACTGAAGCTTTCTTT

D gene: TRBD1
clone size: NA
J gene: TRBJ2-2
V gene: TRBV29-1
CDR3 protein: CSGGGQVAGELFF
CDR3 DNA: TGCAGCGGGGGCGGACAGGTCGCCGGGGAGCTGTTTTTT

D gene: TRBD2
clone size: NA
J gene: TRBJ2-3
V gene: TRBV5-5
CDR3 protein: CASSSQREGRDTQYF
CDR3 DNA: TGTGCCAGCAGCTCACAGCGGGAAGGGCGCGATACGCAGTATTTT

D gene: TRBD2
clone size: NA
J gene: TRBJ2-7
V gene: TRBV7-2
CDR3 protein: CASSLGGRASEQYF
CDR3 DNA: TGTGCCAGCAGCTTAGGGGGGAGGGCCAGCGAGCAGTACTTC

D gene: NA
clone size: few
J gene: TRBJ1-1
V gene: TRBV2
CDR3 protein: CASSGTGRVDTEAFF
CDR3 DNA: TGTGCCAGCAGTGGTACAGGGAGGGTTGACACTGAAGCTTTCTTT

D gene: TRBD1
clone size: NA
J gene: TRBJ1-1
V gene: TRBV7-6
CDR3 protein: CASSDRGPGTEAFF
CDR3 DNA: TGTGCCAGCAGCGACAGGGGGCCCGGCACTGAAGCTTTCTTT

D gene: TRBD2
clone size: NA
J gene: TRBJ2-1
V gene: TRBV7-8
CDR3 protein: CASRGSGYQPNEQFF
CDR3 DNA: TGTGCCAGCAGGGGTAGCGGGTATCAGCCTAATGAGCAGTTCTTC

D gene: TRBD1
clone size: NA
J gene: TRBJ1-3
V gene: TRBV7-2
CDR3 protein: CASSRSQGAATGNTIYF
CDR3 DNA: TGTGCCAGCAGCCGATCCCAGGGGGCGGCGACTGGAAACACCATATATTTT

D gene: NA
clone size: NA
J gene: TRBJ1-2
V gene: TRBV7-2
CDR3 protein: CASSSRRGGYTF
CDR3 DNA: TGTGCCAGCAGCTCCCGGAGGGGAGGCTACACCTTC

D gene: TRBD2
clone size: NA
J gene: TRBJ2-3
V gene: TRBV28
CDR3 protein: CASSLPLAGSTDTQYF
CDR3 DNA: TGTGCCAGCAGTTTACCCCTAGCGGGGAGCACAGATACGCAGTATTTT

D gene: TRBD2
clone size: NA
J gene: TRBJ2-1
V gene: TRBV18
CDR3 protein: CASSPGTSHEQFF
CDR3 DNA: TGTGCCAGCTCACCTGGGACTAGCCATGAGCAGTTCTTC

D gene: NA
clone size: medium-sized
J gene: TRBJ2-1
V gene: TRBV29-1
CDR3 protein: CSGLLLRGYNEQFF
CDR3 DNA: TGCAGCGGACTTCTTCTCCGGGGGTACAATGAGCAGTTCTTC

D gene: NA
clone size: NA
J gene: TRBJ1-2
V gene: TRBV25-1
CDR3 protein: CASSEFGGSYGYTF
CDR3 DNA: TGTGCCAGCAGTGAATTTGGGGGGAGCTATGGCTACACCTTC

D gene: NA
clone size: NA
J gene: TRBJ2-1
V gene: TRBV23-1
CDR3 protein: CASSQIGGCNEQFF
CDR3 DNA: TGCGCCAGCAGTCAAATTGGCGGGTGCAATGAGCAGTTCTTC